This T cell receptor (beta chain) was identified in a study of blood T cell repertoires in COVID-19. Original data processing: Estimated nucleated cell counts came from reference gene primer amplification. TCRdb keeps only in-frame clones here, not all; method: immunoSEQ multiplex PCR. V and J calls and clone size are those listed in that table; D and trimming were worked out from the DNA. The profile shows about 170,000 clones, around nine tenths of them singletons. The CDR3 is 13 amino acids. Trimming removed 2 bases from V and 8 bases from J, with 11 bases in between. Sequenced sample: peripheral blood. The chain combines TRBV5-3 with TRBJ1-5; no clear D gene. TRBV5-3 qualifies as an ORF whose function is uncertain. The source of this sequence is a man aged 65 to 79 with acute or convalescent COVID-19. The DNA for the CDR3 is TGTGCCAGAAGCTTAAGAGGGTCGAAGCCCCAGCATTTT. Amino acids: CARSLRGSKPQHF.